A single TCR beta chain is shown here with its context. The record originates from a study of read filtering for tumor transcriptome and immune sequencing. Study context: R-ISS stage counts were 8 for I, about 15 for II, about seven for III.

From roughly 390 ng of RNA, a library with molecular barcoded alpha/delta and beta/gamma adaptors was made. One entry per CDR3 protein results from TCRdb running MiXCR on the reads. Of more than 100,000 distinct CDR3 sequences listed, around 13% are singletons. V was clipped by 5 bases and J by 5 bases; unmatched bases: 4. Germline V gene sequence: CDR1 LNHNV, CDR2 YYDKDF (reference sequence). The CDR3 has 14 amino acids. This receptor was identified in a donor aged 40 or older with multiple myeloma. Input material: a population of CD138-negative cells sorted from bone marrow. The chain carries TRBV15 and TRBJ1-5; TRBD1 matches 9 bases. CDR3 residues: CATSPRDRDQPQHF. Written as DNA, the CDR3 is TGTGCCACCAGCCCACGGGACAGGGATCAGCCCCAGCATTTT. Full variable domain (missing parts from reference TRBV15 and TRBJ1-5): DAMVIQNPRYQVTQFGKPVTLSCSQTLNHNVMYWYQQKSSQAPKLLFHYYDKDFNNEADTPDNFQSRRPNTSFCFLDIRSPGLGDTAMYLCATSPRDRDQPQHFGDGTRLSIL.